These 22 T cell receptor beta chains originate from one sample sequenced in a study of T cell repertoires in cytomegalovirus infection. TCRdb re-derived calls from the reads in MiXCR, one entry per CDR3 protein. The table has 290,000 or so distinct CDR3 sequences, about 9.2% seen once. Sample: PBMCs. These receptors came from a human donor in good health (CMV status not recorded). Some clones in this sample may be carry-over from other donors' samples.

V gene TRBV18 combines with J gene TRBJ1-2; the D gene is possibly TRBD1 (5 bases). Per the germline V gene, CDR1 is KGHSH and CDR2 is LQKENI. This CDR3 contains 15 residues. V was cut by 0 bases and J by 2 bases, with 10 bases left in between. DNA for the CDR3: TGTGCCAGCTCACCACCTGTAGCAGGGAACTATGGCTACACCTTC. It yields the protein CASSPPVAGNYGYTF. The full variable domain, completed using reference TRBV18 and TRBJ1-2, is NAGVMQNPRHLVRRRGQEARLRCSPMKGHSHVYWYRQLPEEGLKFMVYLQKENIIDESGMPKERFSAEFPKEGPSILRIQQVVRGDSAAYFCASSPPVAGNYGYTFGSGTRLTVV.

This clonotype has just a few counts. The CDR3 nucleotides read TGTGCCAGCAGTTACACCGGGACGGGAGTCTACGAGCAGTACTTC. It encodes CASSYTGTGVYEQYF. The J gene is TRBJ2-7, the V gene TRBV6-5; maybe TRBD2 (6 bases). This CDR3 comprises 15 residues. Germline lookup yields CDR1 MNHEY and CDR2 SVGAGI. V was shortened by 2 bases and J by 3 bases, with 14 bases between the two germline ends.

There are many counts of this clonotype. The CDR3 region is CASSYGHSNTGELFF. The CDR3, as DNA: TGTGCCAGCAGTTACGGTCATTCGAACACCGGGGAGCTGTTTTTT. J is TRBJ2-2 and V is TRBV6-5; no clear D gene. Trimming pared 2 bases from V and 0 bases from J, leaving 7 bases between. The CDR3 spans 15 residues. In germline, CDR1 is MNHEY, CDR2 SVGAGI.

This clonotype was counted ten times or more. The chain has TRBV19 and TRBJ2-3, with 7 bases aligning to TRBD1. CDR1 is LNHDA and CDR2 is SQIVND in the germline V gene (reference sequence). The V and J ends lost 2 bases and 4 bases, in that order; junction bases with no gene match: 0. The CDR3 contains 13 residues. CDR3 nucleotide sequence: TGTGCCAGTAGTATAACAGGGGCAGATACGCAGTATTTT. Amino acids: CASSITGADTQYF.

This clonotype was observed many times. This chain uses TRBV28 with TRBJ2-7; the D is unclear. There are 12 residues in the CDR3. Looked up from germline, CDR1 is MDHEN and CDR2 is SYDVKM. The V and J ends lost 2 bases and 3 bases respectively, with 5 bases between them. In nucleotides, the CDR3 is TGTGCCAGCAGTTTAGATTTCTACGAGCAGTACTTC. Translated, it gives CASSLDFYEQYF.

This clonotype was detected ten times or more. The V call is TRBV20-1, the J call TRBJ2-7; 9 nucleotides align to TRBD1. The CDR3 loop spans 15 amino acids. V shed 3 bases, J shed 2 bases, and the junction held 8 bases outside the gene matches. Per the germline V gene, CDR1 is DFQATT and CDR2 is SNEGSKA (reference sequence). The CDR3 DNA is TGCAGTGCTAGTGGTCCGGGACAGGGTACCTACGAGCAGTACTTC. It translates to CSASGPGQGTYEQYF.

This clonotype was recorded at least ten times. The chain has TRBV10-3 and TRBJ1-2; D may be TRBD1 (6 bases). The ends were cut back, 6 bases at V and 4 bases at J, with 12 bases in the middle. This CDR3 is built from 13 residues. Germline CDR1 and CDR2: ENHRY and SYGVKD. In nucleotides, the CDR3 is TGTGCCATCAGCGCCGGGACAACCTATGGCTACACCTTC. Protein sequence: CAISAGTTYGYTF.

The sample holds many counts of this clonotype. The rearrangement uses TRBV7-2 and TRBJ1-6; TRBD1 is a possible D gene (6 bases). This CDR3 has 11 amino acids. Germline assignment: CDR1 SGHTA and CDR2 FQGNSA. V dropped 5 bases and J dropped 17 bases, with 13 bases sitting between them. Written as DNA, the CDR3 is TGTGCCAGCAGCCTAGGGCGACAGGTCCACTTT. Translation gives CASSLGRQVHF.

This rearrangement joins TRBV27 to TRBJ2-5; tentatively, D is TRBD1 (6 bases). CDR1 is MNHEY and CDR2 is SMNVEV in the germline V gene (reference sequence). This CDR3 has 16 residues. V shed 5 bases and J shed 5 bases, with 21 bases lying between them. CDR3 protein: CASSRQGGGWGETQYF. CDR3 coding DNA: TGTGCCAGCAGTCGACAAGGTGGGGGCTGGGGTGAGACCCAGTACTTC.

The J gene is TRBJ2-7, the V gene TRBV29-1; 7 bases are a match to TRBD1. Germline values: CDR1 SQVTM, CDR2 ANQGSEA. The J segment lost 5 bases and the V segment lost 6 bases, leaving 7 bases of the junction unmatched. CDR3 length equals 12 residues. The chain's CDR3 is CSVATGPNEQYV. The CDR3 nucleotides are TGCAGCGTAGCGACAGGGCCCAACGAGCAGTACGTC.

This clonotype was observed many times. The chain employs TRBV12-3 or TRBV12-4 and TRBJ2-7; D not certain. V shed 4 bases and J shed 2 bases, with 6 bases lying between them. The CDR3 sequence is 12 residues long. Here the CDR3 reads CASSSSAYEQYF. The CDR3 DNA is TGTGCCAGCAGTTCCTCAGCCTACGAGCAGTACTTC.

This clonotype showed up many times. V gene TRBV12-3 or TRBV12-4 combines with J gene TRBJ1-1; possibly TRBD1 for D (6 bases). Trimming took 2 bases from V and 0 from J, leaving 10 bases between them. CDR3 length equals 15 residues. Here the CDR3 DNA reads TGTGCCAGCAGTTTACCAGGGGCAATGAACACTGAAGCTTTCTTT. It yields the protein CASSLPGAMNTEAFF.

In this sample, this clonotype turned up many times. This sequence joins TRBV7-2 and TRBJ1-2; 7 bases fit TRBD1. The V gene's germline CDR1 is SGHTA and CDR2 FQGNSA. The CDR3 runs 14 residues. Trimming cost V 2 bases and J 6 bases; bases outside gene matches: 6. The CDR3 loop is CASSLLGGNHGYTF. CDR3 bases: TGTGCCAGCAGCTTACTAGGGGGCAACCATGGCTACACCTTC.

This clonotype was detected many times. The rearrangement joins TRBV5-6 to TRBJ2-1; D perhaps matches TRBD2 (6 bases). V gave up 1 base and J gave up 3 bases, with 11 bases separating them. CDR3 length equals 15 residues. CDR1 SGHDT and CDR2 YYEEEE come from the germline V gene. CDR3 nucleotide sequence: TGTGCCAGCAGCTTGTGGGGGGATGGCTACAATGAGCAGTTCTTC. It encodes CASSLWGDGYNEQFF.

In its sample, this clonotype was seen many times. V is TRBV6-2 or TRBV6-3 and J is TRBJ2-1, with D unresolved. Germline V CDR1 and CDR2: MNHEY, SVGEGT. Trimming stripped 2 bases from V and 8 bases from J, with 7 bases between. CDR3 length: 12 residues. CDR3 in DNA: TGTGCCAGCAGTTACGACTCCGATGAGCAGTTCTTC. This gives the protein CASSYDSDEQFF.

A few counts support this clonotype. This chain uses TRBV7-9 with TRBJ1-1; tentative D call: TRBD1 (5 bases). The CDR3 spans 13 residues. Germline CDR1 SEHNR, CDR2 FQNEAQ (reference sequence). Trimming removed 2 bases from V and 11 bases from J, with 15 bases in between. The CDR3 bases are TGTGCCAGCAGCTTAAGGGAGGCAGGGAGTGCTTTCTTT. Translation: CASSLREAGSAFF.

The table lists this clonotype with many counts. The chain couples TRBV20-1 to TRBJ2-1, with TRBD1 identical over 7 bases. This CDR3 contains 11 residues. Germline CDR1 DFQATT, CDR2 SNEGSKA (reference sequence). The V gene end was trimmed by 5 bases and the J gene end by 8 bases; junction bases not matched to a gene: 3. This CDR3 reads CSAYRGYEQFF. CDR3 DNA sequence: TGCAGTGCTTACAGGGGCTATGAGCAGTTCTTC.

CDR3 coding DNA: TGCAGTGCTAGCGACGGGGGGCGAAGCGGCTACACCTTC. The encoded protein is CSASDGGRSGYTF. V usage is TRBV20-1 and J usage is TRBJ1-2; D might be TRBD1 (6 bases). The CDR3 contains 13 residues. The V gene's germline CDR1 is DFQATT and CDR2 SNEGSKA (reference sequence). The V gene lost 3 bases and the J gene lost 8 bases, with 16 bases spanning the gap.

The sample holds many counts of this clonotype. The chain combines TRBV2 with TRBJ2-5; no clear D. The CDR3 totals 13 residues. Trimming cost V 2 bases and J 1 base, with 5 bases left between them. Per the germline V gene, CDR1 is SNHLY and CDR2 is FYNNEI. The CDR3 nucleotides read TGTGCCAGCAGTGAAATGCTCCAAGAGACCCAGTACTTC. This translates into CASSEMLQETQYF.

This clonotype was observed a few times. The CDR3 region is CASSVSGGPTDTQYF. Written as DNA, the CDR3 is TGTGCCAGCAGCGTGAGCGGGGGCCCCACAGATACGCAGTATTTT. This rearrangement joins TRBV7-9 to TRBJ2-3, with 8 bases that match TRBD2. This CDR3 region has 15 residues. Germline-derived CDR1 and CDR2 are SEHNR and FQNEAQ (reference sequence). Trimming removed 5 bases from V and 2 bases from J; junction bases left unmatched: 6.

This clonotype came up many times. The chain joins TRBV28 to TRBJ2-3; TRBD1 is a possible D gene (6 bases). The CDR3 has 14 residues. With 6 bases removed from V and 11 bases from J, the gap between germline ends came to 21 bases. The germline gives CDR1 MDHEN, CDR2 SYDVKM. Written as DNA, the CDR3 is TGTGCCAGCAGCCTAGACAGGTTGGCAGGCAGGCAGTATTTT. Protein product: CASSLDRLAGRQYF.

The chain has TRBV23-1 and TRBJ2-4; D is possibly TRBD1 or TRBD2 (5 bases each). TRBV23-1 is filed as an ORF, its function uncertain. V was clipped by 4 bases and J by 0 bases, with 22 bases between them. CDR3 length: 19 amino acids. The CDR3 sequence is CASSPPLGWGKIAKNIQYF. In DNA form, the CDR3 reads TGCGCCAGCAGTCCCCCCCTGGGGTGGGGGAAAATAGCCAAAAACATTCAGTACTTC.